This T cell receptor beta chain was sequenced during a study of T cells in Graves' hyperthyroidism and ophthalmopathy (dated by TCRdb to about 2019). In terms of the full investigation: Peripheral blood samples were taken at the time of initial diagnosis, prior to any treatment. To identify distinguishing TCR V-J signatures, a discovery cohort of around 98 patients was used, comprising 40 to 45 with Graves' ophthalmopathy and 57 with stable Graves' hyperthyroidism. An independent validation cohort of around 19 hyperthyroidism patients and more than 15 patients who later progressed to ophthalmopathy tested prospective prediction of ophthalmopathy. The 75 to 100 discovery patients were randomly split 7:3 into training and test sets. The study also compared thyroid tissue and blood T-cell repertoires from over 5 Graves' hyperthyroidism patients. Following sampling, methimazole starting at 30 mg daily was given to hyperthyroidism patients, and high-dose intravenous methylprednisolone was given to ophthalmopathy patients. The paper describes TCR Vbeta CDR3 sequencing of 120 to 150 peripheral blood samples, made up of 43 ophthalmopathy patients, over 70 hyperthyroidism patients and some 17 progressor patients. Summary of the overall study and its limitations: Sample size was not statistically predetermined, and investigators were not blinded to group allocation. During validation, the model predicted progression to ophthalmopathy a median of about 6.3 months ahead of onset, with more than 60% sensitivity and about 72% specificity. Most expanded thyroid clonotypes (frequency above 0.001) were also detected in blood, suggesting blood repertoires may reflect thyroid immune responses. A 13 V-J signature model separated ophthalmopathy from stable hyperthyroidism, with around 88% sensitivity and 81.08% specificity in cross-validation and 80%/75% in testing.

In the ophthalmopathy patients, disease was moderately to severely active, with a Clinical Activity Score of 3 or more, a NOSPECS grade of 4 or more, and a duration of less than 3 months. Any patient with an uncontrolled infection, another autoimmune disease, pregnancy or lactation was excluded. Diagnoses relied on clinical symptoms, serum thyroxine and TRAb, thyroid ultrasound and orbital computed tomography. Ficoll-Paque density gradient centrifugation was used to isolate PBMCs from approximately 10 ml of fresh peripheral blood. Total RNA was extracted with Trizol reagent, and quality was checked on an Agilent 2100 Bioanalyzer. V lost 8 bases and J lost 2 bases, and the count of bases not matched to a germline gene is 3. From the germline V gene, CDR1 is SNHLY and CDR2 is FYNNEI. From the cysteine through the phenylalanine, the CDR3 covers 12 amino acids. Only the CDR3 DNA stays, 36 bases, in frame from base 1.

Many counts were recorded for this clonotype. Its target antigen remains unknown. Base qualities are not at hand, and no much larger clone is one base apart. The TCR beta CDR3 regions were amplified from the RNA transcripts. A first-round RT-PCR of the TCR CDR3 used the HTBI primer set with the Qiagen OneStep RT-PCR kit. Libraries were constructed in a second round of multiplex PCR, after which size selection and purification were performed. Paired-end sequencing of the libraries was performed with 100 bp reads on an Illumina HiSeq2000. As for the original processing: SOAPnuke was used to process the raw data, with reads discarded if the reads contained adapters or uncalled bases, had a mean Phred below 15, or lacked an exact constant-primer or identifier match. COPE v1.2.5 was used to merge high-quality paired reads, and clonotypes were defined as unique nucleotide sequences. Clonotypes were aligned to IMGT TRBV, TRBD and TRBJ reference segments using MiTCR v1.1. Analysis was restricted to V-J combinations with a frequency above 0.0001, which covered approximately 99% of repertoires. The TCS score was defined as the ratio of F50 (clonal expansion) to E x V (chaos), calculated using BLOSUM62-based TCRdist between CDR3 peptides within each V-J. Welch's t-statistics and random forest reduced roughly 500 V-J features to 10 to 15, which were used in a naive Bayes classifier (R e1071). TCRdb handled the public reads itself, with Q25 trimming in fastp and clone calling in MiXCR, and kept productive beta chains. Every entry covers one CDR3 protein and lists the most common genes and DNA from its rows. V and J calls and clone size were set by TCRdb, not the authors. For this sample there are hundreds of thousands of distinct CDR3 sequences; 16% appear just once. The top ten clones comprise roughly 3.5% of the sample.

Sequenced sample: blood. The sequence was collected from a woman between 40 and 50 years old with Graves' ophthalmopathy. The rearranged chain carries TRBV2 and TRBJ2-7; 7 junctional bases match TRBD1. The CDR3 sequence is CASQTGTYEQYF. The DNA sequence is given as TGTGCCAGCCAGACAGGGACCTACGAGCAGTACTTC. With the rest looked up from the reference TRBV2 and TRBJ2-7 genes rather than sequenced, the full variable domain is EPEVTQTPSHQVTQMGQEVILRCVPISNHLYFYWYRQILGQKVEFLVSFYNNEISEKSEIFDDQFSVERPDGSNFTLKIRSTKLEDSAMYFCASQTGTYEQYFGPGTRLTVT.